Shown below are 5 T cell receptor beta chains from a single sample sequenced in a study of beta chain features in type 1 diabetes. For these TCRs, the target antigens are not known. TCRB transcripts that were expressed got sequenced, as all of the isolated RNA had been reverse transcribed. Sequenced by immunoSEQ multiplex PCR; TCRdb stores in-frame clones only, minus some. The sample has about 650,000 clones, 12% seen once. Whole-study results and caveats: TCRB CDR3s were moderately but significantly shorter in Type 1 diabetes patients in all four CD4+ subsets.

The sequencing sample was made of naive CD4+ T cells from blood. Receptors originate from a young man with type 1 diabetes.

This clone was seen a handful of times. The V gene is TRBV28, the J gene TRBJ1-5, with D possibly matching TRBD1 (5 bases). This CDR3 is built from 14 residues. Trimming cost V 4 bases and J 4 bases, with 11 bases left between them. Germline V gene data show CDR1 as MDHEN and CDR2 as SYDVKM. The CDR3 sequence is CASSSAGSNQPQHF. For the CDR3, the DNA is TGTGCCAGCAGTTCGGCAGGGTCTAATCAGCCCCAGCATTTT.

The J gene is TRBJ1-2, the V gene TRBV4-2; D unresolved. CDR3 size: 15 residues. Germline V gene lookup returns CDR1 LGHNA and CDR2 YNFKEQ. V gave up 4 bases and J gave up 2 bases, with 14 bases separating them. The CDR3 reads CASSPSGGSNYGYTF. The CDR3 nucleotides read TGTGCCAGCAGCCCCTCGGGAGGGTCCAACTATGGCTACACCTTC.

The CDR3 loop is CASSYSRTLGQETQYF. The CDR3, as DNA: TGTGCCAGCAGTTACTCGCGGACTTTGGGCCAAGAGACCCAGTACTTC. The chain links TRBV6-5 to TRBJ2-5; tentatively, D is TRBD2 (5 bases). There are 16 residues in the CDR3. Per the germline V gene, CDR1 is MNHEY and CDR2 is SVGAGI. Trimming took 0 bases from V and 1 from J, leaving 12 bases between them.

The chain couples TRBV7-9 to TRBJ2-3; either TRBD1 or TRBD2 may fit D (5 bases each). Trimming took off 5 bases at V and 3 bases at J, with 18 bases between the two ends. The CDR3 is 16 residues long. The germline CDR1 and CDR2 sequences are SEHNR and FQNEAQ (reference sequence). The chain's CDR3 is CASSVLRGGRTDTQYF. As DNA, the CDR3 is TGTGCCAGCAGCGTACTACGGGGCGGCCGGACAGATACGCAGTATTTT.

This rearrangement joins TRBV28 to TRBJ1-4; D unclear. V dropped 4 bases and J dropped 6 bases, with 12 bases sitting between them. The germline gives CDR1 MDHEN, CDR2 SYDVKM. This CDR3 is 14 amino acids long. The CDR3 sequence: CASSSGGDYEKLFF. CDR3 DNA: TGTGCCAGCAGTTCTGGAGGAGACTATGAAAAACTGTTTTTT.